The source of this TCR beta chain is a study of cytomegalovirus exposure and HLA in healthy donors. The overall study: Both the approximately 120 validation repertoires and the roughly 640 first-cohort repertoires used the same platform, as reported by a later analysis.

Measured with immunoSEQ multiplex PCR; TCRdb has only the in-frame clones, and not every one. The sample consists of 75,000 to 100,000 clones, around 96% of them appearing once. Germline V gene sequence: CDR1 SGHNT, CDR2 YENEEA. V gave up 0 bases and J gave up 4 bases, with 10 bases separating them. The CDR3 extends over 15 amino acids. The donors were part of the 120-subject validation cohort, which stood apart from the roughly 670-subject first cohort. For this clone: Its antigen is as yet unknown.

Findings and limits, study-wide: Three CMV-associated chains proved CMV antigen-specific in vitro. It was about 150 TCR beta chains that were listed as cytomegalovirus-associated.

V usage is TRBV11-3 and J usage is TRBJ2-1; tentatively, D is TRBD2 (5 bases). Material: PBMCs. The clonotype was recovered from a man between 18 and 29 years old in good health and CMV-seronegative. This chain's CDR3 is CASSLDSAIYNEQFF. In DNA, the CDR3 is TGTGCCAGCAGCTTAGATAGCGCCATATACAATGAGCAGTTCTTC.